A single sample is the source of the 20 T cell receptor beta chains below, sequenced in a study of regulatory T cells in long-lasting Graves disease. Libraries of TCR beta came from iRepertoire HTBI primers plus Arm-PCR of CDR3 regions. TCRdb analysed the multiplex PCR reads with MiXCR anew, one entry per CDR3 protein. The data show 400,000 to 500,000 distinct CDR3 sequences, more than 13% seen once. Time point given: newly diagnosed GD, antithyroid drugs for less than 3 months. Extracted RNA from PBMCs served as the source of the TCR library. The data also belong to a second study, concerning T cells in Graves' hyperthyroidism and ophthalmopathy.

This specimen consisted of peripheral blood mononuclear cells (PBMCs), obtained at new diagnosis, from a patient treated with antithyroid drugs. These TCRs come from a woman aged 25 to 45 with Graves disease.

The CDR3 here is CAVDSLGNEQFF. The CDR3 nucleotides are TGTGCCGTAGACAGTTTAGGAAATGAGCAGTTCTTC. The chain recombines TRBV10-3 with TRBJ2-1; weak D call: TRBD1 (5 bases). V was cut by 11 bases and J by 7 bases, with 15 bases left in between. CDR1 is ENHRY, CDR2 SYGVKD, per germline. There are 12 residues in the CDR3.

The V call is TRBV19, the J call TRBJ2-4; 14 bases align to TRBD2. The CDR3 contains 17 residues. J lost 1 base, V lost 4 bases, and 3 bases had no gene match. CDR1 and CDR2 (germline): LNHDA, SQIVND (reference sequence). CDR3 bases: TGTGCCAGTAGTACCCGGACTAGCGGGAGGGCCAAAAACATTCAGTACTTC. As protein: CASSTRTSGRAKNIQYF.

This clonotype was detected many times. An end of the junction differs from the germline gene, which may be a read error. The V gene is TRBV12-3 or TRBV12-4, the J gene TRBJ2-5; weak D call: TRBD2 (7 bases). The CDR3 loop spans 15 amino acids. The CDR3 is CASSLVGGEKETQYF. As DNA, the CDR3 is TGTGCCAGCAGCTTAGTAGGGGGGGAGAAAGAGACCCAGTACTTC.

This clonotype showed up many times. J is TRBJ2-1 and V is TRBV3-1; D may match TRBD1 or TRBD2 (5 bases each). The CDR3 has 14 residues. V shed 4 bases and J shed 9 bases, with 16 bases lying between them. Germline assignment: CDR1 LGHDT and CDR2 YNNKEL (reference sequence). This CDR3 reads CASSLGPTGGEQFF. The CDR3 nucleotides are TGTGCCAGCAGCCTGGGACCCACCGGCGGTGAGCAGTTCTTC.

This chain connects TRBV12-3 or TRBV12-4 to TRBJ1-4; 9 positions agree with TRBD1. The J segment lost 7 bases and the V segment lost 5 bases, leaving 11 bases of the junction unmatched. This CDR3 is 16 amino acids long. This chain's CDR3 is CASSPSGTGFGEKLFF. CDR3 DNA: TGTGCCAGCAGTCCCAGTGGGACAGGGTTCGGTGAAAAACTGTTTTTT.

DNA of the CDR3: TGTGCCAGCTCCTGGGAAGGGGGGAACACTGAAGCTTTCTTT. This gives the protein CASSWEGGNTEAFF. The V call is TRBV9, the J call TRBJ1-1, with a possible D match to TRBD1 (6 bases). The CDR3 runs 14 residues. Germline V gene data show CDR1 as SGDLS and CDR2 as YYNGEE. Trimming left V 7 bases short and J 1 base short, with 14 bases between.

A word on this clonotype: Germline and junction disagree at one end, which may indicate a read error. The V call is TRBV28, the J call TRBJ2-7; 13 nucleotides align to TRBD2. The CDR3 runs to 15 residues. The germline V gene has CDR1 MDHEN and CDR2 SYDVKM. CDR3 in amino acids: CASSSLGLAGLEQYF. CDR3 coding DNA: TGCGCCAGCAGCTCCCTGGGACTAGCGGGACTGGAGCAGTACTTC.

The rearrangement uses TRBV6-2 or TRBV6-3 and TRBJ1-4, with a possible D match to TRBD1 (5 bases). Trimming pared 0 bases from V and 8 bases from J, leaving 13 bases between. This CDR3 comprises 15 residues. Germline lookup yields CDR1 MNHEY and CDR2 SVGEGT. CDR3 sequence reads: CASSYSQGGIEKLFF. CDR3 sequence (DNA): TGTGCCAGCAGTTACTCCCAGGGAGGAATAGAAAAACTGTTTTTT.

Many counts were recorded for this clonotype. The chain couples TRBV7-2 to TRBJ1-1; 7 nucleotides match TRBD1. There are 19 residues in the CDR3. Germline assignment: CDR1 SGHTA and CDR2 FQGNSA. V shed 3 bases, J shed 0 bases, and the junction held 16 bases outside the gene matches. The CDR3 DNA reads TGTGCCAGCAGCTTTATCCTAAGACAGGGAGGAACCTTGAACACTGAAGCTTTCTTT. It translates to CASSFILRQGGTLNTEAFF. Using reference TRBV7-2 and TRBJ1-1 for the parts outside the CDR3, the full variable domain is GAGVSQSPSNKVTEKGKDVELRCDPISGHTALYWYRQSLGQGLEFLIYFQGNSAPDKSGLPSDRFSAERTGGSVSTLTIQRTQQEDSAVYLCASSFILRQGGTLNTEAFFGQGTRLTVV.

The sample holds a few counts of this clonotype. The chain combines TRBV7-2 with TRBJ1-3; no firm D call. This CDR3 comprises 14 residues. Germline loops: CDR1 SGHTA, CDR2 FQGNSA. The germline V and J ends were trimmed by 1 base and 0 bases, with 4 bases remaining between them. The CDR3 coding sequence is TGTGCCAGCAGCTTAGAACACTCTGGAAACACCATATATTTT. Translation gives CASSLEHSGNTIYF.

This clonotype was counted only a few times. CDR3 sequence: CASSFPGQGETQYF. DNA of the CDR3: TGTGCCAGCAGTTTCCCGGGACAGGGGGAGACCCAGTACTTC. V gene TRBV27 combines with J gene TRBJ2-5, with TRBD1 identical over 10 bases. V was clipped by 3 bases and J by 5 bases; unmatched bases: 3. CDR3 length: 14 amino acids. Germline-derived CDR1 and CDR2 are MNHEY and SMNVEV (reference sequence).

In its sample, this clonotype was seen many times. The rearrangement links TRBV11-2 to TRBJ2-1, with no clear D. CDR3 size: 12 residues. V was pared by 5 bases and J by 6 bases, with 8 bases between. Looked up from germline, CDR1 is SGHAT and CDR2 is FQNNGV. The CDR3 spells CASSKTVNEQFF. Here the CDR3 DNA reads TGTGCCAGCAGCAAAACCGTCAATGAGCAGTTCTTC.

The chain employs TRBV9 and TRBJ2-3; possibly TRBD2 for D (5 bases). The germline V gene encodes CDR1 SGDLS and CDR2 YYNGEE. Trimming left V 2 bases short and J 2 bases short, with 12 bases between. The CDR3 is made up of 15 amino acids. CDR3 DNA: TGTGCCAGCAGCGTCGAGTGGACTGCCACAGATACGCAGTATTTT. The encoded protein is CASSVEWTATDTQYF.

In DNA, the CDR3 is TGTGCCAGTAGTATGGGGGCGGGACAATACAATGAGCAGTTCTTC. It yields the protein CASSMGAGQYNEQFF. J is TRBJ2-1 and V is TRBV19; tentatively, D is TRBD1 or TRBD2 (6 bases each). The length of the CDR3 is 15 residues. Germline assignment: CDR1 LNHDA and CDR2 SQIVND (reference sequence). V was clipped by 3 bases and J by 4 bases, with 13 bases between them.

In this sample, this clonotype turned up many times. This CDR3 is CASSEGREVVEQYF. The CDR3 region has the DNA TGTGCCAGCAGTGAAGGGCGGGAGGTGGTCGAGCAGTACTTC. The rearrangement links TRBV6-1 to TRBJ2-7; TRBD2 matches at 8 bases. Unmatched junction bases numbered 5, after V lost 1 base and J lost 6 bases. The CDR3 spans 14 residues. Germline CDR1 reads MNHNS; CDR2 reads SASEGT.

This clonotype appeared many times. The chain recombines TRBV2 with TRBJ1-6; D gene unclear. The CDR3 totals 14 residues. Germline CDR1 and CDR2: SNHLY and FYNNEI. V lost 8 bases to trimming and J lost 6 bases, with 14 bases between them. In DNA form, the CDR3 reads TGTGCCAGCCGAAGGGTTGATGGTAATTCACCCCTCCACTTT. Its protein is CASRRVDGNSPLHF.

At least ten counts were recorded for this clonotype. The chain employs TRBV18 and TRBJ2-7; weak D call: TRBD1 (6 bases). The germline gives CDR1 KGHSH, CDR2 LQKENI. The germline V and J ends were trimmed by 11 bases and 5 bases, with 19 bases remaining between them. The CDR3 extends over 13 amino acids. CDR3 coding DNA: TGTGCCGGGTCCCGACAGGAGTCGGACGAGCAGTACTTC. This sequence encodes CAGSRQESDEQYF.

The chain couples TRBV9 to TRBJ2-7, with D uncertain. In germline, CDR1 is SGDLS, CDR2 YYNGEE. This CDR3 is 15 amino acids long. The V and J ends lost 0 bases and 2 bases respectively, with 12 bases between them. CDR3 loop: CASSVGASATYEQYF. CDR3 coding DNA: TGTGCCAGCAGCGTAGGTGCTAGTGCGACCTACGAGCAGTACTTC.

This clonotype was found many times. This chain joins TRBV7-9 and TRBJ1-5; D is undetermined. The CDR3 contains 13 residues. Per germline, CDR1 SEHNR and CDR2 FQNEAQ (reference sequence). V dropped 7 bases and J dropped 6 bases, with 13 bases sitting between them. The CDR3, as DNA: TGTGCCAGCACCCCCCACCCCCGTCAGCCCCAGCATTTT. Translated, it gives CASTPHPRQPQHF.

This chain uses TRBV19 with TRBJ1-1, with D unresolved. The CDR3 sequence is 11 residues long. Germline V gives CDR1 LNHDA, CDR2 SQIVND (reference sequence). Between the trimmed V and J ends, which lost 6 bases and 7 bases, there was a span of 9 bases. CDR3 sequence (DNA): TGTGCCAGTAGGCTGACGGATGAAGCTTTCTTT. This translates into CASRLTDEAFF.